This is a list of T cell receptor beta chains from one sample in a study of Ad26.COV2.S vaccination and SARS-CoV-2 variants. Repertoires were generated with immunoSEQ multiplex PCR, while TCRdb's copy carries only in-frame clones and drops some. This table holds some 400,000 clones, approximately 90% found once. Sequencing used peripheral blood, obtained in a trial of Ad26.COV2.S vaccine versus placebo. These receptors originate from a person aged 18-60 years who received the Ad26.COV2.S COVID-19 vaccine or a placebo. Each CDR3 is given with its conserved first and last residue. A D gene is named only where the DNA matches it firmly. Size tells how often a clone was seen (once, few, many) or the class of an expanded clone, and some rows leave it out.

v_call,d_call,j_call,clone_size,cdr3_length,cdr3_aa,cdr3_nt
TRBV6-1,NA,TRBJ2-1,NA,14,CASSEGQDYNEQFF,TGTGCCAGCAGTGAGGGGCAGGATTACAATGAGCAGTTCTTC
TRBV28,NA,TRBJ2-7,NA,13,CASRDLAGNEQYF,TGTGCCAGCAGGGACCTGGCCGGGAACGAGCAGTACTTC
TRBV10-3,TRBD1,TRBJ2-1,NA,13,CATGQGANNEQFF,TGTGCCACCGGACAGGGGGCTAACAATGAGCAGTTCTTC
TRBV19,NA,TRBJ1-5,NA,15,CASSRAGAGNQPQHF,TGTGCCAGTAGTCGGGCAGGGGCGGGCAATCAGCCCCAGCATTTT
TRBV11-3,NA,TRBJ2-1,NA,17,CASSSREGELSVNEQFF,TGTGCCAGCAGCTCGCGGGAAGGGGAGCTTTCGGTCAATGAGCAGTTCTTC
TRBV3-1/TRBV3-2,NA,TRBJ2-5,NA,15,CASSQPGPTEETQYF,TGTGCCAGCAGCCAGCCGGGACCCACAGAAGAGACCCAGTACTTC
TRBV10-3,NA,TRBJ1-5,NA,13,CAIIGPAFKPQHF,TGTGCCATCATAGGGCCGGCTTTTAAGCCCCAGCATTTT
TRBV4-1,NA,TRBJ2-3,NA,15,CASSQVARATDTQYF,TGCGCCAGCAGCCAAGTGGCCAGGGCCACAGATACGCAGTATTTT
TRBV12-3/TRBV12-4,NA,TRBJ1-2,NA,12,CASSDTGYGYTF,TGTGCCAGCAGCGATACTGGCTATGGCTACACCTTC
TRBV2,TRBD2,TRBJ2-7,once,13,CASSPGLGYEQYF,TGTGCCAGCAGTCCGGGACTAGGCTACGAGCAGTACTTC
TRBV6-5,NA,TRBJ1-2,NA,12,CASSPGRAGYTF,TGTGCCAGCAGCCCCGGGAGGGCCGGCTACACCTTC
TRBV19,NA,TRBJ1-1,NA,13,CASSSTGNTEAFF,TGTGCCAGTAGTTCTACAGGGAACACTGAAGCTTTCTTT
TRBV6-2/TRBV6-3,TRBD2,TRBJ2-1,NA,15,CASSRTSGPYNEQFF,TGTGCCAGCAGTCGGACTAGCGGGCCCTACAATGAGCAGTTCTTC
TRBV3-1/TRBV3-2,NA,TRBJ2-5,once,14,CASSRSWAQETQYF,TGTGCCAGCAGCCGCAGTTGGGCACAAGAGACCCAGTACTTC
TRBV18,NA,TRBJ2-2,NA,16,CASSPQRGPNTGELFF,TGTGCCAGCTCACCACAACGGGGTCCGAACACCGGGGAGCTGTTTTTT
TRBV24-1,NA,TRBJ2-2,few,16,CATSDLLGRGPGELFF,TGTGCCACCAGTGATTTGCTCGGCAGGGGACCCGGGGAGCTGTTTTTT
TRBV11-3,TRBD1,TRBJ1-2,NA,15,CASSLVTGAYYGYTF,TGTGCCAGCAGCTTAGTGACAGGGGCGTACTATGGCTACACCTTC
TRBV5-4,NA,TRBJ2-3,once,13,CASSPSGADTQYF,TGTGCCAGCAGCCCGTCAGGGGCAGATACGCAGTATTTT
TRBV9,NA,TRBJ1-5,NA,15,CASSVGGVPEEPQHF,TGTGCCAGCAGCGTGGGGGGGGTCCCAGAGGAGCCCCAGCATTTT
TRBV6-2/TRBV6-3,NA,TRBJ1-1,few,14,CASSFGRGRAEAFF,TGTGCCAGCAGTTTCGGCAGGGGTCGGGCTGAAGCTTTCTTT
TRBV7-8,TRBD2,TRBJ2-3,NA,15,CASSRGLAVTDTQYF,TGTGCCAGCAGCAGAGGACTAGCGGTCACAGATACGCAGTATTTT
TRBV18,NA,TRBJ2-5,NA,11,CASAGKETQYF,TGTGCCAGCGCCGGGAAGGAGACCCAGTACTTC
TRBV5-5,TRBD1,TRBJ1-4,NA,15,CASSPSRDSYEKLFF,TGTGCCAGCAGCCCAAGCCGGGACAGCTATGAAAAACTGTTTTTT
TRBV6-6,TRBD1,TRBJ2-6,NA,19,CASSHTGGRAISGANVLTF,TGTGCCAGCAGTCACACAGGGGGACGCGCGATTTCTGGGGCCAACGTCCTGACTTTC
TRBV6-2/TRBV6-3,TRBD2,TRBJ2-2,NA,15,CASSRIAGAAGELFF,TGTGCCAGCAGTCGAATAGCGGGAGCTGCCGGGGAGCTGTTTTTT